The clone carrying this T cell receptor beta chain was recorded at least ten times. Its antigen is undetermined. The investigators amplified TCR beta CDR3 regions from RNA transcripts. With the HTBI primer set, the TCR CDR3 went through a first round of RT-PCR. TCRdb analysed the multiplex PCR reads with MiXCR anew, one entry per CDR3 protein. The profile shows 480,000 or so distinct CDR3 sequences, approximately 49% of them singletons. On the basis of clinical symptoms, serum thyroxine and TRAb, thyroid ultrasound and orbital computed tomography, diagnoses were made. The data originate from a study of T cells in Graves' hyperthyroidism and ophthalmopathy. Study results and caveats: Most expanded thyroid clonotypes above 0.001 recurred in blood. With a median lead of approximately 6.4 months before onset, the model predicted ophthalmopathy. The authors' 13 V-J model separated ophthalmopathy from stable hyperthyroidism.

From germline, CDR1 is SGHRS and CDR2 YFSETQ. V dropped 4 bases and J dropped 0 bases, with 13 bases sitting between them. The CDR3 is 15 amino acids. The sequencing input was peripheral blood or thyroid tissue (not recorded which). The receptor comes from an adult woman with Graves' disease, either hyperthyroidism or ophthalmopathy (not recorded which). J is TRBJ1-1 and V is TRBV5-1; perhaps TRBD1 as D (5 bases). CDR3 amino acids: CASSQTTDMNTEAFF. In DNA, the CDR3 is TGCGCCAGCAGCCAGACGACAGACATGAACACTGAAGCTTTCTTT.